The sequence of this T cell receptor (beta chain) was determined in a study of early stage breast cancer tumors. The CDR3 consists of 19 residues. The trim removed 4 bases at V and 2 bases at J, leaving 13 bases unmatched. CDR1 is LGHNA and CDR2 is YSLEER in the germline V gene. The protocol was immunoSEQ multiplex PCR, while the TCRdb copy is restricted to in-frame clones and leaves out a portion. This sample has roughly 56,000 clones; roughly 80% occur once, and the top ten carry 3.4%. Sequencing used blood. This TCR derives from a person in their thirties with breast cancer. V is TRBV4-3 and J is TRBJ2-1; 11 bases line up with TRBD2. The CDR3 nucleotides are TGCGCCAGCAGCCTTGACCCCGGGACTAGCGGAAATCCCTACAATGAGCAGTTCTTC. Translation: CASSLDPGTSGNPYNEQFF.